Below are 8 T cell receptor beta chains sequenced from a single sample in a study of cytomegalovirus exposure and HLA in healthy donors. The PCR had 60 Vbeta and 13 Jbeta primers. This table comes from immunoSEQ multiplex PCR, and its TCRdb copy is limited to in-frame clones, with some not included. The sample has around 140,000 clones; 76% are singletons. The sample taken for sequencing was PBMCs. The receptor set was obtained from a man aged 35 to 55 in good health and CMV-seronegative.

This clone was detected once. This chain uses TRBV14 with TRBJ2-7; D is perhaps TRBD2 (6 bases). Germline V gene lookup returns CDR1 SGHDN and CDR2 FVKESK. Trimming left V 3 bases short and J 3 bases short, with 15 bases between. This CDR3 comprises 15 residues. The DNA of the CDR3 is TGTGCCAGCAGCCACGCCGCCGGGGGATACTACGAGCAGTACTTC. This gives the protein CASSHAAGGYYEQYF.

V gene TRBV4-1 combines with J gene TRBJ2-5, with 8 bases matching TRBD2. Germline values: CDR1 MGHRA, CDR2 YSYEKL. Losses at the gene ends were 4 bases for V and 2 bases for J; bases not matched to a gene: 9. The CDR3 extends over 16 amino acids. This chain's CDR3 is CASSPFGRGVQETQYF. CDR3 nucleotide sequence: TGCGCCAGCAGCCCCTTCGGGCGGGGGGTACAAGAGACCCAGTACTTC.

The CDR3 nucleotides read TGTGCCAGCAGTGTCCCGGGACTCCCTCATACGCAGTATTTT. This sequence encodes CASSVPGLPHTQYF. The chain is built from TRBV7-6 and TRBJ2-3, with D possibly TRBD2 on 6 matching bases. The CDR3 consists of 14 residues. Germline V gives CDR1 SGHVS, CDR2 FNYEAQ. The V end lost 6 bases, the J end lost 7 bases, and 17 bases lay between the germline ends.

CDR3 sequence: CASSEERRVRYGYTF. DNA of the CDR3: TGTGCCAGCAGTGAAGAAAGGAGGGTGCGCTATGGCTACACCTTC. The rearrangement joins TRBV6-1 to TRBJ1-2, with D unresolved. V was pared by 1 base and J by 4 bases, with 13 bases between. From germline, CDR1 is MNHNS and CDR2 SASEGT. The CDR3 spans 15 residues.

This chain joins TRBV19 and TRBJ2-1; D is uncertain. Germline V gives CDR1 LNHDA, CDR2 SQIVND (reference sequence). Trimming shortened V by 3 bases and J by 0 bases, and 12 bases separated the two germline ends. The CDR3 sequence is 16 residues long. CDR3 nucleotides: TGTGCCAGTAGTATGGGCCCTGGAAGCTCCTACAATGAGCAGTTCTTC. It encodes CASSMGPGSSYNEQFF.

The chain recombines TRBV4-2 with TRBJ2-1, with 13 positions matching TRBD2. Trimming removed 10 bases from V and 7 bases from J; junction bases left unmatched: 10. CDR1 and CDR2 from the germline V gene are LGHNA and YNFKEQ. The CDR3 extends over 15 amino acids. CDR3: CATALPGLAGNEQFF. Here the CDR3 DNA reads TGTGCCACCGCATTACCGGGACTAGCGGGGAATGAGCAGTTCTTC.

The rearrangement links TRBV21-1 to TRBJ1-4. TRBV21-1 is listed as a pseudogene. The CDR3 loop spans 15 amino acids. This chain's CDR3 is CASSRERGSGEKLFF. DNA of the CDR3: TGTGCCAGCAGCCGAGAGCGGGGCTCAGGAGAAAAACTGTTTTTT.

The rearrangement joins TRBV30 to TRBJ1-1; D unresolved. V lost 5 bases, J lost 2 bases, and 12 bases lay in between. CDR3 length: 13 amino acids. Germline CDR1 reads GTSNPN; CDR2 reads SVGIG (reference sequence). CDR3 sequence (DNA): TGTGCCTGGGCCCCGACTCAAAACACTGAAGCTTTCTTT. Translating gives CAWAPTQNTEAFF.